The 9 T cell receptor beta chains reported below all come from one sample, sequenced in a study of blood T cell repertoires in COVID-19. Measured with immunoSEQ multiplex PCR; TCRdb has only the in-frame clones, and not every one. This table holds fewer than 95,000 clones, 72% found once. Sequenced material: peripheral blood. Receptors were obtained from a woman aged 80 or over with acute or convalescent COVID-19.

This clone was counted at least ten times. V and J are TRBV6-5 and TRBJ1-4; tentative D call: TRBD1 (6 bases). Trimming removed 6 bases from V and 8 bases from J, with 16 bases in between. This CDR3 comprises 14 residues. Germline CDR1 is MNHEY and CDR2 is SVGAGI. CDR3 nucleotides: TGTGCCAGCAGGCCTCAGGGGATCCACGAAAAACTGTTTTTT. This translates into CASRPQGIHEKLFF.

The chain carries TRBV4-2 and TRBJ2-3; maybe TRBD2 (6 bases). Germline V gene sequence: CDR1 LGHNA, CDR2 YNFKEQ. The CDR3 covers 17 residues. The V and J ends lost 0 bases and 6 bases respectively, with 19 bases between them. The CDR3 spells CASSQDLSVAAGDTQYF. The CDR3 DNA is TGTGCCAGCAGCCAAGACCTCTCGGTTGCCGCGGGGGATACGCAGTATTTT.

The rearrangement links TRBV18 to TRBJ2-5, with 13 bases identical to TRBD2. With V trimmed by 2 bases and J by 6 bases, 3 bases remained unmatched. Germline values: CDR1 KGHSH, CDR2 LQKENI. The CDR3 runs to 15 residues. The CDR3, as DNA: TGTGCCAGCTCACCAGGGACTAGCGGGAAGCAGACCCAGTACTTC. Translation gives CASSPGTSGKQTQYF.

The chain has TRBV6-2 or TRBV6-3 and TRBJ2-1; TRBD2 matches 12 bases. The J segment lost 7 bases and the V segment lost 5 bases, leaving 15 bases of the junction unmatched. Germline loops: CDR1 MNHEY, CDR2 SVGEGT. The CDR3 totals 18 residues. Here the CDR3 reads CASSLPPGLAGGRNEQFF. The CDR3 nucleotides read TGTGCCAGCAGTCTCCCCCCCGGGCTAGCGGGGGGGCGAAATGAGCAGTTCTTC.

The V call is TRBV4-3, the J call TRBJ1-6, with TRBD1 as a possible D gene (6 bases). The CDR3 is made up of 21 amino acids. Germline-derived CDR1 and CDR2 are LGHNA and YSLEER. V was pared by 0 bases and J by 1 base, with 22 bases between. The CDR3: CASSQEIPRGRIGSYNSPLHF. In DNA, the CDR3 is TGCGCCAGCAGCCAAGAGATCCCCAGGGGCAGAATTGGTTCCTATAATTCACCCCTCCACTTT.

V usage is TRBV7-6 and J usage is TRBJ1-3; D may be TRBD1 (6 bases). CDR1 and CDR2 from the germline V gene are SGHVS and FNYEAQ. The CDR3 contains 15 residues. The germline V and J ends were trimmed by 3 bases and 2 bases, with 11 bases remaining between them. The DNA of the CDR3 is TGTGCCAGCAGCTTGCAGGGGAATACTGGAAACACCATATATTTT. As protein: CASSLQGNTGNTIYF.

The chain recombines TRBV6-4 with TRBJ2-1; TRBD2 matches 15 bases. The CDR3 is made up of 16 amino acids. In germline, CDR1 is MRHNA, CDR2 SNTAGT. J lost 7 bases, V lost 6 bases, and 7 bases had no gene match. CDR3 bases: TGTGCCAGCAGGGGGACTAGCGGGGGGACCAGGAATGAGCAGTTCTTC. Amino acid sequence: CASRGTSGGTRNEQFF.

The genes are TRBV10-3 and TRBJ1-6; D is possibly TRBD1 (6 bases). Germline V CDR1 and CDR2: ENHRY, SYGVKD. CDR3 size: 13 residues. Trimming cost V 7 bases and J 8 bases, with 12 bases left between them. The CDR3 is CAITGDPDSPLHF. CDR3 nucleotide sequence: TGTGCCATCACAGGGGACCCCGATTCACCCCTCCACTTT.

This clone was seen just once. The chain employs TRBV5-1 and TRBJ2-7; 12 positions agree with TRBD2. The ends lost 4 bases at V and 5 bases at J; junction bases unmatched: 7. Germline V gene data show CDR1 as SGHRS and CDR2 as YFSETQ. This CDR3 is 15 amino acids long. The CDR3 bases are TGCGCCAGCAGCGGGGGGACTAGCGGGTTGGACGAGCAGTACTTC. Amino acids: CASSGGTSGLDEQYF.